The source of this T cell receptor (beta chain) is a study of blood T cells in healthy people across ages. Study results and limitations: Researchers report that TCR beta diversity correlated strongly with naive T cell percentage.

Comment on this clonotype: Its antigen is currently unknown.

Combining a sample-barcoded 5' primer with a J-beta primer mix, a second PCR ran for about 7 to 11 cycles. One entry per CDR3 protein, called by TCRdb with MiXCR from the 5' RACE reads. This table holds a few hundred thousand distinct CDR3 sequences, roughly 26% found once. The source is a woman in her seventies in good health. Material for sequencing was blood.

For the CDR3, the DNA is TGCGCCAGCAGCTTGGTTGACCCTGACAGGGTATCCTCCTACGAGCAGTACTTC. It specifies CASSLVDPDRVSSYEQYF. This rearrangement joins TRBV5-1 to TRBJ2-7; TRBD1 aligns across 7 bases. Losses at the gene ends were 0 bases for V and 0 bases for J; bases not matched to a gene: 12. The CDR3 length is 18 residues. Germline CDR1 SGHRS, CDR2 YFSETQ.